This T cell receptor (beta chain) emerged from a study of response to subunit inactivated influenza vaccine. Using its own MiXCR run on the RT-PCR reads, TCRdb lists one record per CDR3 protein. The table lists 290,000 or so distinct CDR3 sequences, 22% of them singletons. V lost 0 bases to trimming and J lost 4 bases, with 12 bases between them. The CDR3 length is 15 residues. Germline CDR1 reads LGHNA; CDR2 reads YNFKEQ. This clonotype occurred many times. This chain links TRBV4-2 with TRBJ2-5; D gene uncertain. This sequence originates from a man between 50 and 69 years old who received an inactivated influenza vaccine. The specimen comprised PBMCs from blood, sampled about 20 months after vaccination. The CDR3 bases are TGTGCCAGCAGCCAAGATTTGTCCCTCCGAGAGACCCAGTACTTC. As protein: CASSQDLSLRETQYF.